The 19 T cell receptor beta chains reported below all come from one sample, sequenced in a study of blood T cell repertoires in COVID-19. Measured with immunoSEQ multiplex PCR; TCRdb has only the in-frame clones, and not every one. The table records about 200,000 clones, around 81% of them present only once. Sequences were obtained from PBMCs or T cells enriched from blood (not recorded which). Receptor source: a man between 35 and 55 years old who had recovered from COVID-19.

The CDR3 coding sequence is TGTGCCACCGGACAGGGGTATAATTCACCCCTCCACTTT. It yields the protein CATGQGYNSPLHF. The V and J genes are TRBV6-5 and TRBJ1-6, with 9 bases fitting TRBD1. Germline assignment: CDR1 MNHEY and CDR2 SVGAGI. This CDR3 has 13 amino acids. V shed 10 bases and J 4 bases; nucleotides not matched to a gene: 2.

The genes are TRBV30 and TRBJ1-1, with D tentatively TRBD1 (5 bases). The CDR3 loop spans 13 amino acids. CDR1 is GTSNPN, CDR2 SVGIG, per germline (reference sequence). With 1 base removed from V and 5 bases from J, the gap between germline ends came to 11 bases. CDR3 in DNA: TGTGCCTGGAGTGGTGAGGGGAGGACTGAAGCTTTCTTT. It is translated as CAWSGEGRTEAFF.

CDR3 nucleotides: TGTGCCACCAGTTCCGGGACAGGGGGCTCCTACGAGCAGTACTTC. It encodes CATSSGTGGSYEQYF. This chain joins TRBV24-1 and TRBJ2-7, with 11 bases fitting TRBD1. The junction had 3 bases not matched to a gene; V was cut back by 6 bases and J by 0 bases. The germline V gene encodes CDR1 KGHDR and CDR2 SFDVKD. The CDR3 spans 15 residues.

This clone was seen more than once but under ten times. This chain uses TRBV5-1 with TRBJ2-5; 7 nucleotides match TRBD2. Germline V gene lookup returns CDR1 SGHRS and CDR2 YFSETQ. The V segment lost 4 bases and the J segment 3 bases; nucleotides outside the gene matches: 3. The CDR3 is 13 residues long. The CDR3 nucleotides are TGCGCCAGCAGCCGGGACTACAAAGAGACCCAGTACTTC. Its translation is CASSRDYKETQYF.

The genes are TRBV5-1 and TRBJ1-2; 10 bases align to TRBD1. Germline V gives CDR1 SGHRS, CDR2 YFSETQ. The CDR3 sequence is 17 residues long. With 5 bases clipped from V and 8 bases from J, the junction kept 18 bases outside the gene matches. The CDR3 sequence is CASRRNPGQGDSSGYTF. The CDR3, as DNA: TGCGCCAGCAGGAGGAATCCTGGACAGGGGGATTCAAGCGGCTACACCTTC.

The V gene is TRBV7-2, the J gene TRBJ2-7, with TRBD2 as a possible D gene (6 bases). Trimming pared 2 bases from V and 0 bases from J, leaving 14 bases between. Germline CDR1 and CDR2: SGHTA and FQGNSA. This CDR3 is 16 amino acids long. CDR3 amino acids: CASSLSTGLSSYEQYF. In DNA form, the CDR3 reads TGTGCCAGCAGCTTATCTACGGGACTCAGCTCCTACGAGCAGTACTTC.

This sequence joins TRBV11-1 and TRBJ2-7, with 9 nucleotides matching TRBD2. CDR3 size: 14 residues. Trimming removed 6 bases from V and 2 bases from J; junction bases left unmatched: 5. Germline CDR1 and CDR2: SGHAT and FQDESV (reference sequence). CDR3 amino acids: CASRSSGDTYEQYF. In nucleotides, the CDR3 is TGTGCCAGCAGATCTAGCGGGGACACCTACGAGCAGTACTTC.

The chain carries TRBV7-2 and TRBJ2-3, with 7 bases identical to TRBD1. After removal of 5 bases from V and 1 base from J, the junction contained 12 bases not matched to a gene. The CDR3 is made up of 17 amino acids. Germline-derived CDR1 and CDR2 are SGHTA and FQGNSA. For the CDR3, the DNA is TGTGCCAGCAGCCGCCACACAGGGGCGCAGGGCACAGATACGCAGTATTTT. Protein sequence: CASSRHTGAQGTDTQYF.

This clone showed up just once. The V gene is TRBV5-5, the J gene TRBJ1-6; D is possibly TRBD1 (5 bases). V gave up 2 bases and J gave up 4 bases, with 10 bases separating them. CDR1 and CDR2 (germline): SGHKS, YYEKEE (reference sequence). The CDR3 has 15 amino acids. The chain's CDR3 is CASSFGQGYNSPLHF. The CDR3 coding sequence is TGTGCCAGCAGCTTCGGTCAGGGATATAATTCACCCCTCCACTTT. The full variable domain, its missing parts supplied by reference TRBV5-5 and TRBJ1-6, is DAGVTQSPTHLIKTRGQQVTLRCSPISGHKSVSWYQQVLGQGPQFIFQYYEKEERGRGNFPDRFSARQFPNYSSELNVNALLLGDSALYLCASSFGQGYNSPLHFGNGTRLTVT.

The V and J genes are TRBV5-1 and TRBJ1-1; a weak D match, TRBD1 (6 bases). The V end was cut by 4 bases, the J end by 5 bases, with 9 bases between. CDR1 and CDR2 from the germline V gene are SGHRS and YFSETQ. The CDR3 has 12 residues. The CDR3 DNA reads TGCGCCAGCAGCGCAACAGGGACTGAAGCTTTCTTT. It is translated as CASSATGTEAFF.

This clone was seen a handful of times. The V call is TRBV19, the J call TRBJ1-6; 8 nucleotides align to TRBD1. The CDR3 is 14 residues long. The J segment lost 8 bases and the V segment lost 4 bases, leaving 4 bases of the junction unmatched. CDR1 and CDR2 (germline): LNHDA, SQIVND (reference sequence). CDR3: CASSRTGSDSPLHF. The CDR3 nucleotides read TGTGCCAGTAGTAGGACAGGGTCGGATTCACCCCTCCACTTT.

The CDR3 bases are TGTGCCTGGAGTGGCCCTAGCGGGGGCACAGATACGCAGTATTTT. Protein product: CAWSGPSGGTDTQYF. This chain connects TRBV30 to TRBJ2-3; 9 positions match TRBD2. Germline loops: CDR1 GTSNPN, CDR2 SVGIG (reference sequence). Trimming took 1 base from V and 1 from J; bases not matched to a gene: 3. The CDR3 length is 15 residues.

The V gene is TRBV7-7, the J gene TRBJ1-6, with D maybe TRBD1 (6 bases). The CDR3 has 13 amino acids. Deletions cut 2 bases from V and 7 bases from J, with 6 bases between. In germline, CDR1 is SSHAT, CDR2 FNYEAQ (reference sequence). The CDR3 coding sequence is TGTGCCAGCAGCTTAACAGGGAATTCACCCCTCCACTTT. It encodes CASSLTGNSPLHF.

This clone was observed a single time. The chain employs TRBV6-2 or TRBV6-3 and TRBJ2-3, with 10 bases identical to TRBD1. CDR1 is MNHEY, CDR2 SVGEGT, per germline. Germline trimming cut 6 bases from V and 2 bases from J; bases unmatched to any gene: 2. The CDR3 covers 14 residues. The CDR3: CASSGTGDTDTQYF. The CDR3 region has the DNA TGTGCCAGCAGCGGGACAGGGGACACAGATACGCAGTATTTT.

This clone was picked up a small number of times. The chain employs TRBV27 and TRBJ2-7; perhaps TRBD1 as D (6 bases). The CDR3 length is 13 residues. CDR1 and CDR2 from the germline V gene are MNHEY and SMNVEV (reference sequence). The V and J ends lost 8 bases and 7 bases respectively, with 18 bases between them. Written as DNA, the CDR3 is TGTGCCAGCGCCGTAGAACAGGGTACGGAGCAGTACTTC. This codes for CASAVEQGTEQYF.

This chain links TRBV27 with TRBJ2-7; D remains ambiguous. Per germline, CDR1 MNHEY and CDR2 SMNVEV (reference sequence). Trimming removed 3 bases from V and 0 bases from J, with 6 bases in between. CDR3 length: 13 amino acids. CDR3 region: CASSFGISYEQYF. The CDR3 DNA sequence: TGTGCCAGCAGTTTTGGCATCTCCTACGAGCAGTACTTC.

V and J are TRBV7-2 and TRBJ2-6; possible D gene TRBD1, 5 bases. Per germline, CDR1 SGHTA and CDR2 FQGNSA. The CDR3 is 15 residues long. The ends were cut back, 5 bases at V and 0 bases at J, with 8 bases in the middle. CDR3 loop: CASSPRASGANVLTF. The CDR3, as DNA: TGTGCCAGCAGCCCCAGGGCCTCTGGGGCCAACGTCCTGACTTTC.

The chain links TRBV5-1 to TRBJ2-7, with TRBD1 matching 7 bases. The CDR3 sequence is 13 residues long. Germline V lookup: CDR1 SGHRS, CDR2 YFSETQ. V trimming: 4 bases; J trimming: 3 bases; junction bases outside the gene matches: 4. In DNA form, the CDR3 reads TGCGCCAGCAGCATAGGGACAGACTACGAGCAGTACTTC. Encoded protein: CASSIGTDYEQYF. The variable domain in full, with the rest retrieved from reference TRBV5-1 and TRBJ2-7, is KAGVTQTPRYLIKTRGQQVTLSCSPISGHRSVSWYQQTPGQGLQFLFEYFSETQRNKGNFPGRFSGRQFSNSRSEMNVSTLELGDSALYLCASSIGTDYEQYFGPGTRLTVT.

The rearrangement joins TRBV3-1 (or the pseudogene TRBV3-2) to TRBJ1-6; D uncertain. Germline V lookup: CDR1 LGHDT, CDR2 YNNKEL (reference sequence). V lost 0 bases and J 5 bases, leaving 11 bases between the germline ends. This CDR3 contains 16 residues. As DNA, the CDR3 is TGTGCCAGCAGCCAAGAGGAGGGCGCCAATAATTCACCCCTCCACTTT. Its translation is CASSQEEGANNSPLHF.